A selection of T cell receptor beta chains follows, all from one sample in a study of blood T cell repertoires in COVID-19. The data were produced by immunoSEQ multiplex PCR, yet TCRdb's version contains in-frame clones alone and is incomplete. The data show some 70,000 clones, approximately 80% seen once. The sample was peripheral blood. The source is a man of 80 years or more with acute or convalescent COVID-19. The conserved cysteine and the conserved F or W are not part of the CDR3 here.

V gene	CDR3 protein
TRBV18	ASSPGGVSGANVLT
TRBV27	ASSLGPSWNTGELF
TRBV5-6	ASSSSGESWVTEAF
TRBV6-5	ASSLGQGAYGYT
TRBV6-5	ASSLGQGSDTQY
TRBV11-2	ASSPLEGSYEQY
TRBV18	ASSPPSAYGNEQF
TRBV27	ASKGTNRGLAEKLF
TRBV29-1	SAASSTSNQPQH
TRBV19	ASSIEGRGDNQPQH
TRBV2	ASSEGQGNYGYT
TRBV3-1/TRBV3-2	ASSHNKGQGYT
TRBV9	ASSVAPASSYEQY
TRBV7-2	ASSERSSGTSGRTYEQY
TRBV5-6	ASGPLSPLAEQETQY
TRBV15	ATSRQGGSSYEQY
TRBV18	ASSPPGLGIGSYEQY